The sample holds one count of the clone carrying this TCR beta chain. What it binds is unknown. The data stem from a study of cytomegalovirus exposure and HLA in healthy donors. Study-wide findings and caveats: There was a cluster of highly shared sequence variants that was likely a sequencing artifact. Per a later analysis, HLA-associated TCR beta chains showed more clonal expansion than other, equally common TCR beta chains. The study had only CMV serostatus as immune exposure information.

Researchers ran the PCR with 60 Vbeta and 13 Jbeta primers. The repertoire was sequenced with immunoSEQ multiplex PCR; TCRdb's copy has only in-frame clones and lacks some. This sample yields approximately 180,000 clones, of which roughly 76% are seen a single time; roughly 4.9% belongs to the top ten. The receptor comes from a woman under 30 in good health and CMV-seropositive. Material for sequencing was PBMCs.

This CDR3 is CASSDGELAGPVEQYF. The CDR3 DNA follows: TGTGCCAGCAGCGACGGAGAACTAGCGGGCCCCGTGGAGCAGTACTTC. The gene calls are TRBV9 and TRBJ2-7, with 9 bases aligning to TRBD2. The CDR3 totals 16 residues. The germline gives CDR1 SGDLS, CDR2 YYNGEE. The J segment lost 7 bases and the V segment lost 3 bases, leaving 14 bases of the junction unmatched.